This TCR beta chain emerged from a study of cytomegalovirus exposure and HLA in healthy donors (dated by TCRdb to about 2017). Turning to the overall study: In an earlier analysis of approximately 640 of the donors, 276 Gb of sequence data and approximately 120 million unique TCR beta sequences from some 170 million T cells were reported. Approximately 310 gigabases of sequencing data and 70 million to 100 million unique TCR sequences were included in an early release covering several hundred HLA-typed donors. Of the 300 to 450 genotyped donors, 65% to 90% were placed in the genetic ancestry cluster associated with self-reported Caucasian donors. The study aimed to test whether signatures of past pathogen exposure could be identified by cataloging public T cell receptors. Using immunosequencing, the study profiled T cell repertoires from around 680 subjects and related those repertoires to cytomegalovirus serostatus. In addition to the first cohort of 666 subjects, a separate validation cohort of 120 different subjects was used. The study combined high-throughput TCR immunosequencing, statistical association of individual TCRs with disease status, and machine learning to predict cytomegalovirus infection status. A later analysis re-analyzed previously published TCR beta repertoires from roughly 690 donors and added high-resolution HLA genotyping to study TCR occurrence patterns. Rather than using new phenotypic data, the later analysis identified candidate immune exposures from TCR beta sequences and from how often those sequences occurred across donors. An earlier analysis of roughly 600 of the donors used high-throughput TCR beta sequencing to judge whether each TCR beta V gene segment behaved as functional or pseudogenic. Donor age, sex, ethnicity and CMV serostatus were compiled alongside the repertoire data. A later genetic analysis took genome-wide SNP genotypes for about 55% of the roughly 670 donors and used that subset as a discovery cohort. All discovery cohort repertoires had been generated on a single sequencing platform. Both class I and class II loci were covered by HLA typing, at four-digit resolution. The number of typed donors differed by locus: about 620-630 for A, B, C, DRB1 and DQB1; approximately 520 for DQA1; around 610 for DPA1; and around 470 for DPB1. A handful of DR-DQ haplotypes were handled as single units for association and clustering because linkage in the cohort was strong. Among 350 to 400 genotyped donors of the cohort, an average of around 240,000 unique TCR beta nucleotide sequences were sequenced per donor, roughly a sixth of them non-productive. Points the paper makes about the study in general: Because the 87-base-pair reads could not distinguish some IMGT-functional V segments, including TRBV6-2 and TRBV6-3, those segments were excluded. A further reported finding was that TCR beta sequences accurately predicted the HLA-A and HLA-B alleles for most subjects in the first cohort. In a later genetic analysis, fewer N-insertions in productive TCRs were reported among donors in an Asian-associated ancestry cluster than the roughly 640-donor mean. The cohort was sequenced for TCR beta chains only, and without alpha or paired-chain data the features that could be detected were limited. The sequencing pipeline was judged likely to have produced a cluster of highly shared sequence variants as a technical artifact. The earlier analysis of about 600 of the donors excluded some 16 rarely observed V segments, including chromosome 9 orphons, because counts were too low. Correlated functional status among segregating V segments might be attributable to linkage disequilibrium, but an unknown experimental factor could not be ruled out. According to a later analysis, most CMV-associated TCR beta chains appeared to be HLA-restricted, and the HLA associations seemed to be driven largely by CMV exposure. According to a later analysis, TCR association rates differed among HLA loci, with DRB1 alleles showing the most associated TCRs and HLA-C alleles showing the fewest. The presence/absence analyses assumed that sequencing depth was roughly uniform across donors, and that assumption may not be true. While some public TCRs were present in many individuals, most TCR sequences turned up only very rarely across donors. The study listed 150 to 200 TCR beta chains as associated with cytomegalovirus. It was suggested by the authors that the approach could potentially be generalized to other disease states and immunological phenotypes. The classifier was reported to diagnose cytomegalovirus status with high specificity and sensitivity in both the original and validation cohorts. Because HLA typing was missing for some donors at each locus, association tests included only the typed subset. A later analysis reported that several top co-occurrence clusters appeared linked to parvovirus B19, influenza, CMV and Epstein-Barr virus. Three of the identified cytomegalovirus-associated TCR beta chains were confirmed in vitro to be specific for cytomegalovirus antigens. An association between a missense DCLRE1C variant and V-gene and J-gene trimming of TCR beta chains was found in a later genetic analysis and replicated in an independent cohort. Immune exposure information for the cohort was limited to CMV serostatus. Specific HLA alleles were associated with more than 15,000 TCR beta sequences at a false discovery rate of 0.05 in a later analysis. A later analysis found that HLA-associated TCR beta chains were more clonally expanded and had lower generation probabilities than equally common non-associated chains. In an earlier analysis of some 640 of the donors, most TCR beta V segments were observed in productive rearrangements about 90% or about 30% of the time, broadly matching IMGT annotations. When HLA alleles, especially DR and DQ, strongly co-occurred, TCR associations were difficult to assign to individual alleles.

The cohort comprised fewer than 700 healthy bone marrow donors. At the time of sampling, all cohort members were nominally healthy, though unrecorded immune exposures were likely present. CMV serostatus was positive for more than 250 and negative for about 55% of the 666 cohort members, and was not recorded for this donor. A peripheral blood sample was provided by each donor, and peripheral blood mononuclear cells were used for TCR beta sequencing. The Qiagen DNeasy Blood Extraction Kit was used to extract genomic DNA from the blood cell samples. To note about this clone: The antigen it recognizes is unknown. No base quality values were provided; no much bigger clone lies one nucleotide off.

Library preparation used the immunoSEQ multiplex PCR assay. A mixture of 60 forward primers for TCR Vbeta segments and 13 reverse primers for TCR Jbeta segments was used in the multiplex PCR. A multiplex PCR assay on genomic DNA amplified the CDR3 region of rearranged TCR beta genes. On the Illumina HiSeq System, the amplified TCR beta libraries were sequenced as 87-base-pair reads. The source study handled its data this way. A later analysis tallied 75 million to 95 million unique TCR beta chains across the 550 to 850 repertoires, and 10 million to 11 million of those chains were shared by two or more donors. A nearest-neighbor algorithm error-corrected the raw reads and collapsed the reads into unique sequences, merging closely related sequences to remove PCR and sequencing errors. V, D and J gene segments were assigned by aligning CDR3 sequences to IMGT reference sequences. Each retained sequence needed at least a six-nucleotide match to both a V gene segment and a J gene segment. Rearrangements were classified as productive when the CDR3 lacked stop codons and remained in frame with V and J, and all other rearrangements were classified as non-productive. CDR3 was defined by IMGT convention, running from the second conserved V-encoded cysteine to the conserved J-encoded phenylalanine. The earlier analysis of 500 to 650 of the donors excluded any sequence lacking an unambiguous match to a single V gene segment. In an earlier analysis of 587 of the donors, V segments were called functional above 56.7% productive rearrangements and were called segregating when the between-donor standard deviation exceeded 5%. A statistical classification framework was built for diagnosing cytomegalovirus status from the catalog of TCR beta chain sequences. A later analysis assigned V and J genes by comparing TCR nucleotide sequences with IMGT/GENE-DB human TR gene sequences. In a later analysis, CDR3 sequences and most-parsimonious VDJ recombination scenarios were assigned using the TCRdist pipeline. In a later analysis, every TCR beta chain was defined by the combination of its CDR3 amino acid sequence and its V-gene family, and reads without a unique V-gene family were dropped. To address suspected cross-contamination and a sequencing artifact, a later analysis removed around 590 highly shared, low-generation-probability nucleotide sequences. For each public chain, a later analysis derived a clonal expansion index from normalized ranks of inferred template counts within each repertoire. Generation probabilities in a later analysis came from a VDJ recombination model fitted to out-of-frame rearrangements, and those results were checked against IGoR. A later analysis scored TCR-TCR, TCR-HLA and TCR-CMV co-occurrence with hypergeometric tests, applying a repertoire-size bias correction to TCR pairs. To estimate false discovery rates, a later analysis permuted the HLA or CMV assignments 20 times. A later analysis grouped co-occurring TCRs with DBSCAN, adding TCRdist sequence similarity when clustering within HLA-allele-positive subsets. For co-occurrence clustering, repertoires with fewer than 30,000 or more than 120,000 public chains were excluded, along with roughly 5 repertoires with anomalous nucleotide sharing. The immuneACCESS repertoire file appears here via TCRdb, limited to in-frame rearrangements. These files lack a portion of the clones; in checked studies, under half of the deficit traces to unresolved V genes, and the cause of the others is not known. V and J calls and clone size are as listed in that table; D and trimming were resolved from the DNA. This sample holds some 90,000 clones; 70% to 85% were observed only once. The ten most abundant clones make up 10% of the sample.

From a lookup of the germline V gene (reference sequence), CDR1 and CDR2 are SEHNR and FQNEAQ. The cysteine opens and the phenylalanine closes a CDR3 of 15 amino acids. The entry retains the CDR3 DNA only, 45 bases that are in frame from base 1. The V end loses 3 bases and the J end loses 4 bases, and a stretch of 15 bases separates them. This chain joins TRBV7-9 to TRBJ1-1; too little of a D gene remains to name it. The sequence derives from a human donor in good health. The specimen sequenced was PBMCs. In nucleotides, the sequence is TGTGCCAGCAGCTTGCGCCCGGAGCCGGGCACTGAAGCTTTCTTT. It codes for CASSLRPEPGTEAFF.